This T cell receptor (beta chain) was recovered during a study of control samples from healthy donors and cancer patients. Trimming shortened V by 5 bases and J by 7 bases, and 13 bases separated the two germline ends. Germline V gives CDR1 SGHTA, CDR2 FQGNSA. The CDR3 length is 13 residues. The protocol was immunoSEQ multiplex PCR, while the TCRdb copy is restricted to in-frame clones and leaves out a portion. The data hold fewer than 200,000 clones, with 85% to 90% observed a single time. Sequencing was done on a sample of blood. J is TRBJ2-3 and V is TRBV7-2; no definite D call. This TCR came from a woman aged 25 to 39 in good health. Here the CDR3 DNA reads TGTGCCAGCAGCGCGTACTTGAAGTATACGCAGTATTTT. Translating gives CASSAYLKYTQYF. Drawing the rest from reference TRBV7-2 and TRBJ2-3, the complete variable domain is GAGVSQSPSNKVTEKGKDVELRCDPISGHTALYWYRQSLGQGLEFLIYFQGNSAPDKSGLPSDRFSAERTGGSVSTLTIQRTQQEDSAVYLCASSAYLKYTQYFGPGTRLTVL.